Shown below are 7 T cell receptor beta chains from a single sample sequenced in a study of neoadjuvant nivolumab and ipilimumab in lung cancer. Libraries were prepared by immunoSEQ multiplex PCR; TCRdb keeps only in-frame clonotypes and omits some of them. In the table there are about 30,000 clones, approximately 80% of which are singletons. The sequenced sample was tumor tissue, obtained after neoadjuvant nivolumab, alone or with ipilimumab, at or shortly before surgery. These receptors originate from an adult with non-small cell lung cancer.

The V and J genes are TRBV7-8 and TRBJ1-1; D perhaps matches TRBD1 (5 bases). This CDR3 is built from 15 residues. Germline V gene sequence: CDR1 SGHVS, CDR2 FQNEAQ. V was pared by 1 base and J by 1 base, with 10 bases between. Here the CDR3 DNA reads TGTGCCAGCAGCTTAGGATTCCAGGGGAACACTGAAGCTTTCTTT. Its translation is CASSLGFQGNTEAFF.

This clone was recorded only once. The chain has TRBV5-6 and TRBJ1-6; 8 bases are a match to TRBD1. CDR1 is SGHDT, CDR2 YYEEEE, per germline. The CDR3 has 15 amino acids. V lost 3 bases to trimming and J lost 10 bases; unmatched junction nucleotides: 9. DNA of the CDR3: TGTGCCAGCAGCTCTTCCGGGACAGGCGAATCACCCCTCCACTTT. This translates into CASSSSGTGESPLHF.

The chain combines TRBV4-2 with TRBJ2-3; a possible D gene is TRBD2 (7 bases). This CDR3 has 17 amino acids. Trimming pared 0 bases from V and 2 bases from J, leaving 15 bases between. From germline, CDR1 is LGHNA and CDR2 YNFKEQ. CDR3 sequence reads: CASSQDTGGLNTDTQYF. Here the CDR3 DNA reads TGTGCCAGCAGCCAAGATACCGGGGGGCTAAACACAGATACGCAGTATTTT.

The rearrangement joins TRBV2 to TRBJ1-2; a possible D gene is TRBD1 (5 bases). V was pared by 7 bases and J by 6 bases, with 15 bases between. Germline assignment: CDR1 SNHLY and CDR2 FYNNEI. This CDR3 comprises 13 residues. The CDR3 sequence is CASIAWQGDGYTF. The CDR3 DNA follows: TGTGCCAGCATAGCATGGCAGGGAGATGGCTACACCTTC.

This clone is classed as medium-sized (0.01 to 0.1%). CDR3 region: CASAIGTAHTDTQYF. CDR3 in DNA: TGTGCCAGTGCCATCGGGACAGCACACACAGATACGCAGTATTTT. The chain carries TRBV19 and TRBJ2-3; 7 bases are shared with TRBD1. Looked up from germline, CDR1 is LNHDA and CDR2 is SQIVND (reference sequence). The V segment lost 8 bases and the J segment 2 bases; nucleotides outside the gene matches: 10. This CDR3 comprises 15 residues.

The chain links TRBV5-1 to TRBJ2-3; possible D gene TRBD2, 8 bases. Trimming took off 3 bases at V and 3 bases at J, with 17 bases between the two ends. The germline V gene has CDR1 SGHRS and CDR2 YFSETQ. The CDR3 totals 16 residues. In DNA form, the CDR3 reads TGCGCCAGCAGCTCCCCCCGGGGGGGACAGACAGATACGCAGTATTTT. Its protein product is CASSSPRGGQTDTQYF.

This chain uses TRBV18 with TRBJ1-2; 9 bases align to TRBD1. In germline, CDR1 is KGHSH, CDR2 LQKENI. Germline trimming cut 5 bases from V and 4 bases from J; bases unmatched to any gene: 5. There are 14 residues in the CDR3. The CDR3 DNA sequence: TGTGCCAGCTCAGTCGACAGGGGGACCTATGGCTACACCTTC. Translation: CASSVDRGTYGYTF.